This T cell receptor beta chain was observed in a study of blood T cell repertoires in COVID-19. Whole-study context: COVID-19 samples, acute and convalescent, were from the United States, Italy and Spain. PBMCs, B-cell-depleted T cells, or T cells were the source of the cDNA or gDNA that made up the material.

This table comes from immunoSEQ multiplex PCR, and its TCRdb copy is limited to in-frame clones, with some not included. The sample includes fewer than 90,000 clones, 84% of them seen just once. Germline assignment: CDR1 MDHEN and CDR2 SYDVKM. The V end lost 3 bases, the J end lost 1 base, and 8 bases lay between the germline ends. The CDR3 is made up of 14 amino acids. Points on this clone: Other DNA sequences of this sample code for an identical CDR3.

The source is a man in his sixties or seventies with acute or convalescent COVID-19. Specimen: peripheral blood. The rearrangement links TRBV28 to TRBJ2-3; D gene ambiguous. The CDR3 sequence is CASSFVAGTDTQYF. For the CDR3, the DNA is TGTGCCAGCAGTTTTGTAGCCGGCACAGATACGCAGTATTTT.